A selection of T cell receptor beta chains follows, all from one sample in a study of cytomegalovirus exposure and HLA in healthy donors. The repertoire was sequenced with immunoSEQ multiplex PCR; TCRdb's copy has only in-frame clones and lacks some. In the table there are over 150,000 clones, roughly 80% of which are singletons. Sequenced input: PBMCs. All receptors come from a woman aged 45 to 65 in good health and CMV-seropositive. The CDR3 runs from the conserved cysteine through the conserved F or W. A D gene is named only where the DNA matches it firmly. Some rows have no size entry. The others give once, few or many, or a class for an expanded clone.

NA	TRBV6-5	few	TRBJ1-2	15	TGTGCCAGCAGTTACTTGGGGGGAGGGAGGGATGGCTACACCTTC	CASSYLGGGRDGYTF
TRBD1	TRBV28	NA	TRBJ2-7	13	TGTGCCAGCAGAGGACAGGGTTTGTCCGAGCAGTACTTC	CASRGQGLSEQYF
TRBD2	TRBV4-1	NA	TRBJ2-7	16	TGCGCCAGCAGCCAAGAGGGTCGGGGGGGGAGCTACGAGCAGTACTTC	CASSQEGRGGSYEQYF
TRBD1	TRBV12-5	NA	TRBJ2-7	19	TGTGCTAGTGCAGCGGTTGCCAAGGGGACAGTTCTTGGGGACCACGAGCAGTACTTC	CASAAVAKGTVLGDHEQYF
TRBD1	TRBV5-1	NA	TRBJ2-2	15	TGCGCCAGCAGCTCGTTCACAGGGGGCCACGGGGAGCTGTTTTTT	CASSSFTGGHGELFF
TRBD1	TRBV19	NA	TRBJ2-3	15	TGTGCCAGTAGTCTCCGGACAGGGGGCACAGATACGCAGTATTTT	CASSLRTGGTDTQYF
TRBD2	TRBV6-1	NA	TRBJ2-3	14	TGTGCCAGCAGTGTGGCGGGGGGGCCGGATACGCAGTATTTT	CASSVAGGPDTQYF
TRBD1	TRBV5-1	once	TRBJ1-1	14	TGCGCCAGCAGTGGACAGGGGGCCTCGGGTGAAGCTTTCTTT	CASSGQGASGEAFF
TRBD1	TRBV15	once	TRBJ2-7	15	TGTGCCACCAGCAGACTCGGACAGGGTCTCTACGAGCAGTACTTC	CATSRLGQGLYEQYF
NA	TRBV19	NA	TRBJ1-4	14	TGTGCCACCCAAGGGGCAGCAACTAATGAAAAACTGTTTTTT	CATQGAATNEKLFF
NA	TRBV5-4	NA	TRBJ2-1	17	TGTGCCAGCAGCCCCGACGGCGGTGCGGGGAAGGCTCAAGGGCAGTTCTTC	CASSPDGGAGKAQGQFF
TRBD2	TRBV5-3	NA	TRBJ2-2	21	TGTGCCAGAAGCGGGGGACAACCCGGGACTAGCGGGCCCCCAAACACCGGGGAGCTGTTTTTT	CARSGGQPGTSGPPNTGELFF
TRBD2	TRBV7-6	few	TRBJ2-2	16	TGTGCCAGCAGTTATAGCGGGGGGCCGAACACCGGGGAGCTGTTTTTT	CASSYSGGPNTGELFF
NA	TRBV5-6	few	TRBJ2-3	18	TGTGCCAGCAGCTCCTGGGCGGGTATGGGGATCCACACAGATACGCAGTATTTT	CASSSWAGMGIHTDTQYF
TRBD1	TRBV2	NA	TRBJ1-3	14	TGTGCCAGTAAGGCGACAGGGTTCGGAAACACCATATATTTT	CASKATGFGNTIYF
NA	TRBV2	NA	TRBJ2-3	12	TGTGCCAGCAGTCCACAGACATATACGCAGTATTTT	CASSPQTYTQYF
NA	TRBV5-1	NA	TRBJ1-4	16	TGCGCCAGCAGCTTGGCATTGTCAGGGGCGAACGAAAAACTGTTTTTT	CASSLALSGANEKLFF
TRBD2	TRBV2	NA	TRBJ2-2	16	TGTGCCAGCAGGCCCGCCATAGCGGGTACTACCGGGGAGCTGTTTTTT	CASRPAIAGTTGELFF
TRBD1	TRBV7-8	NA	TRBJ1-2	14	TGTGCCAGCAGCAAGACAGGGGGGAACTATGGCTACACCTTC	CASSKTGGNYGYTF
NA	TRBV5-1	NA	TRBJ2-3	12	TGCGCCAGCAGCCGGGACTCCGTTACGCAGTATTTT	CASSRDSVTQYF
TRBD2	TRBV5-1	few	TRBJ2-1	15	TGCGCCAGCAGCCGACTAGCGGGGGAATACAATGAGCAGTTCTTC	CASSRLAGEYNEQFF
TRBD1	TRBV7-2	NA	TRBJ1-1	16	TGTGCCAGCAGCTTAGGGGGGACAGGGCTAAACACTGAAGCTTTCTTT	CASSLGGTGLNTEAFF
TRBD2	TRBV4-3	once	TRBJ2-1	17	TGCGCCAGCAGCCAAGTCATAATGGCGGGGGACTACAATGAGCAGTTCTTC	CASSQVIMAGDYNEQFF
NA	TRBV5-1	NA	TRBJ2-7	14	TGCGCCAGCAGCTTGGCGGACATATCCTACGAGCAGTACTTC	CASSLADISYEQYF
NA	TRBV12-2	NA	TRBJ2-7	15	TGTGCAAGTCGCTTAACGAAGGGACAGCCGTACGAGCAGTACTTC	CASRLTKGQPYEQYF
NA	TRBV10-3	NA	TRBJ1-6	14	TGTGCCATCAGTGATGAGGCAGGGGCCTCACCCCTCCACTTT	CAISDEAGASPLHF
TRBD2	TRBV2	NA	TRBJ2-3	15	TGTGCCAGCAGTGTAGCGGGAGTGGGTTGGGATACGCAGTATTTT	CASSVAGVGWDTQYF